This T cell receptor beta chain was identified in a study of T cells in Graves' hyperthyroidism and ophthalmopathy (dated by TCRdb to the late 2010s). With regard to the full study: Peripheral blood samples were taken at initial diagnosis, before any treatment was given. An independent validation cohort of 18 to 20 hyperthyroidism patients and about 16 patients who later progressed to ophthalmopathy tested prospective prediction of ophthalmopathy. For training and testing, the approximately 97 patients in the discovery cohort were randomly divided in a 7:3 ratio. After blood sampling, hyperthyroidism patients were treated with methimazole at a starting dose of 30 mg daily, and ophthalmopathy patients were treated with high-dose intravenous methylprednisolone. TCR V-J signatures able to tell the groups apart were searched for in a discovery cohort of 90 to 100 patients, of whom roughly 42 had Graves' ophthalmopathy and 57 had stable Graves' hyperthyroidism. Thyroid tissue and blood T-cell repertoires from about six Graves' hyperthyroidism patients were also compared in the study. The paper describes TCR Vbeta CDR3 sequencing of some 130 peripheral blood samples, made up of some 40 ophthalmopathy patients, some 80 hyperthyroidism patients and about 17 progressor patients.

Hyperthyroidism patients were aged 18 to 65 years and newly diagnosed, with disease duration of less than 2 months. Patients with uncontrolled infections, other autoimmune diseases, pregnancy or lactation were excluded. Diagnoses relied on clinical symptoms, serum thyroxine and TRAb, thyroid ultrasound and orbital computed tomography. Blood from progressor patients was drawn when they were first diagnosed with hyperthyroidism, before any ophthalmopathy symptoms appeared. PBMCs were separated from roughly 10 ml of fresh peripheral blood using Ficoll-Paque density gradient centrifugation. Progressor patients were defined as those initially diagnosed with Graves' hyperthyroidism in whom ophthalmopathy developed during follow-up. Trizol reagent was used to extract total RNA, and RNA quality was then checked on an Agilent 2100 Bioanalyzer. Amplification of TCR beta CDR3 regions was carried out from RNA transcripts. A first-round RT-PCR of the TCR CDR3 used the HTBI primer set with the Qiagen OneStep RT-PCR kit. Libraries were constructed in a second round of multiplex PCR, after which size selection and purification were performed. Libraries were sequenced paired-end with 100 bp reads on an Illumina HiSeq2000. The paper's processing steps were these. SOAPnuke was used to process the raw data, throwing out any read that contained adapters or uncalled bases, had a mean Phred below 15, or lacked an exact constant-primer or identifier match. High-quality paired reads were merged with COPE v1.2.5, and unique nucleotide sequences were defined as clonotypes. MiTCR v1.1 was used to align clonotypes to the IMGT TRBV, TRBD and TRBJ reference segments. Analysis was restricted to V-J combinations with a frequency above 0.0001, which covered roughly 99% of repertoires. The TCS score was defined as the ratio of F50 (clonal expansion) to E x V (chaos), calculated using BLOSUM62-based TCRdist between CDR3 peptides within each V-J. Welch's t-statistics and random forest reduced roughly 540 V-J features to 10 to 15, which were used in a naive Bayes classifier (R e1071). Starting from the raw public reads, TCRdb applied fastp trimming at Q25, assembled clones with MiXCR and retained in-frame beta chains. Rows matching on CDR3 protein sequence are summarized as one entry with the most common DNA and genes. These V and J calls derive from TCRdb rather than the authors' analysis. Counted in this sample were hundreds of thousands of distinct CDR3 sequences; 25% to 30% of them appeared once. Clones ranked in the top ten supply about 30% of the sample.

General conclusions and limits of the study: A model built on a 13 V-J signature distinguished ophthalmopathy from stable hyperthyroidism, reaching 85% to 90% sensitivity and around 81% specificity in cross-validation and 80%/75% in testing. Most expanded thyroid clonotypes (frequency above 0.001) were also found in blood, which suggests that blood repertoires may mirror thyroid immune responses. In validation, the model predicted progression to ophthalmopathy a median of approximately 6.3 months before onset, with approximately 70% sensitivity and 72.22% specificity. No statistical method was used to fix the sample size in advance, and group allocation was not hidden from the investigators.

At least ten counts were recorded for this clonotype. Its recognized antigen is unknown. Base quality data are lacking; no much larger clone is found one base away. The sequenced material came from blood. The sequence derives from a middle-aged man with Graves' hyperthyroidism that later progressed to Graves' ophthalmopathy.

The CDR3 region has the sequence CASSYRDNQETQYF. Here is the DNA: TGCGCCAGCAGCTACCGGGACAACCAAGAGACCCAGTACTTC. The sequence is built from TRBV5-1 and TRBJ2-5; TRBD1 could be the D gene, as 6 bases match. CDR1 is given as SGHRS and CDR2 as YFSETQ, both from the germline V gene. The CDR3 has 14 amino acids, counting the end cysteine and phenylalanine. The kept DNA is CDR3 alone, 42 bases in frame from the first base. The trim is 3 bases for V and 0 bases for J, with a gap of 9 bases between the germline ends.